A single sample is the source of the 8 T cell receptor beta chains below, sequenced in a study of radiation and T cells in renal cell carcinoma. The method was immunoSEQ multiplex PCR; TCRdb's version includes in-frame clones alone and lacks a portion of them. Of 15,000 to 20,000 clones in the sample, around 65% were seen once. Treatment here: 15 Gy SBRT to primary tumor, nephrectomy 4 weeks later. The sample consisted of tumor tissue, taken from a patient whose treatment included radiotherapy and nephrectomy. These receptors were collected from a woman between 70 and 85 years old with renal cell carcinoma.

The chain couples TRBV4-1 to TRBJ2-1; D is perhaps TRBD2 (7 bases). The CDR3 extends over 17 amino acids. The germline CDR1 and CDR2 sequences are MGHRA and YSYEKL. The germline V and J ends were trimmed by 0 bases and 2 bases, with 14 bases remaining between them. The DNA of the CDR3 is TGCGCCAGCAGCCAAGAGCCGGGGGGCGCGGCCTACAATGAGCAGTTCTTC. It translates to CASSQEPGGAAYNEQFF.

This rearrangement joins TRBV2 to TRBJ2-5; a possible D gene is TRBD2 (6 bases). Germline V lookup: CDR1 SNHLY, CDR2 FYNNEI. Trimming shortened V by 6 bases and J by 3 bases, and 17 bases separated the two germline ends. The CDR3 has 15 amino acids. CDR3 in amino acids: CASSATRWAEETQYF. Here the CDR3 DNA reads TGTGCCAGCAGCGCGACTAGATGGGCCGAAGAGACCCAGTACTTC.

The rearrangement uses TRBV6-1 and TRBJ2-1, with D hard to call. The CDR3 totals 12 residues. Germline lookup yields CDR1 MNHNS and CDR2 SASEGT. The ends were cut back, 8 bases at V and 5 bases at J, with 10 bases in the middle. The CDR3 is CASRSFDNEQFF. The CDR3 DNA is TGTGCCAGCCGGAGTTTTGACAATGAGCAGTTCTTC.

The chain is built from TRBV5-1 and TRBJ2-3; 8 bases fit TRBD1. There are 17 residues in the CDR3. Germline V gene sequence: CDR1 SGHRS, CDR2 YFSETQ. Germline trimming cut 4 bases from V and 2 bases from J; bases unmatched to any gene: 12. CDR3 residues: CASSVNRGAGATDTQYF. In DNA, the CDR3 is TGCGCCAGCAGCGTTAACAGGGGGGCCGGGGCCACAGATACGCAGTATTTT.

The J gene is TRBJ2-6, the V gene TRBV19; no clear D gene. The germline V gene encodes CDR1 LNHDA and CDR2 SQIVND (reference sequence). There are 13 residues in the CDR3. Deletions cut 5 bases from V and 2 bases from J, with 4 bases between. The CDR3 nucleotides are TGTGCCAGTAGTTTCCCTGGGGCCAACGTCCTGACTTTC. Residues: CASSFPGANVLTF.

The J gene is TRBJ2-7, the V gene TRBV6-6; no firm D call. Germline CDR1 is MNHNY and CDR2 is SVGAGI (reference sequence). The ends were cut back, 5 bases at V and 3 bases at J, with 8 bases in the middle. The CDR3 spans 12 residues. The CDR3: CASSPLGYEQYF. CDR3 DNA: TGTGCCAGCAGTCCCTTGGGCTACGAGCAGTACTTC.

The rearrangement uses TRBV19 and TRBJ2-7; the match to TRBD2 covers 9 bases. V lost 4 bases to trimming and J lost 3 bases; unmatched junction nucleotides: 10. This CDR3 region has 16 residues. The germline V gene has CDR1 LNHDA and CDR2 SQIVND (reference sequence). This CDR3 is CASSSGGSGGYYEQYF. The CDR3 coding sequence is TGTGCCAGTAGTAGCGGCGGGAGCGGGGGGTACTACGAGCAGTACTTC.

The DNA of the CDR3 is TGCGCCAGCAGCTTCTTGGGAGGGACTGAAGCTTTCTTT. Amino acid sequence: CASSFLGGTEAFF. The chain uses TRBV5-1 and TRBJ1-1; D is uncertain. This CDR3 is built from 13 residues. Germline values: CDR1 SGHRS, CDR2 YFSETQ. V lost 2 bases and J lost 5, with 10 bases in between.